This T cell receptor (beta chain) was recovered during a study of human T cells and chemical hapten exposure. Individual cDNA molecules in this library carried unique molecular identifiers. MiXCR was run by TCRdb on the RACE reads, yielding one entry per CDR3 protein. This table holds 80,000 to 100,000 distinct CDR3 sequences, approximately 10% found once. This clonotype was seen more than once but under ten times. V gave up 7 bases and J gave up 0 bases, with 14 bases separating them. Germline CDR1 reads MDHEN; CDR2 reads SYDVKM. The CDR3 length is 15 residues. Regarding time point: healthy volunteer bleed at 2 weeks. Total RNA was isolated from whole blood that had not been fractionated.

Sequenced material: whole blood. The TCR was taken from a female donor in good health. Some clones in this sample may be carry-over from other donors' samples. This chain joins TRBV28 and TRBJ2-3, with D possibly called TRBD1 or TRBD2 (5 bases each). In nucleotides, the CDR3 is TGTGCCAGCAACGACCCGGGACCTAGCACAGATACGCAGTATTTT. Protein product: CASNDPGPSTDTQYF.